The rows below give T cell receptor beta chains drawn from one sample of a study of long-term antiretroviral therapy in people with HIV. Generated by immunoSEQ multiplex PCR, the TCRdb table keeps only in-frame clones and is missing some. The data contain 20,000 to 25,000 clones, roughly four fifths of them singletons. The source material was unsorted PBMCs, sampled 0.7 years before starting antiretroviral therapy. These TCRs come from a man aged 30 to 39 with HIV. Each CDR3 is given with its conserved first and last residue.

V	J	CDR3
TRBV9	TRBJ1-5	CASSVDGESSNQPQHF
TRBV18	TRBJ2-7	CASSPAQLLYEQYF
TRBV4-3	TRBJ2-3	CASSPSLAGRGDTQYF
TRBV14	TRBJ2-7	CASSPDWSGKRGPDEQYF
TRBV5-4	TRBJ1-6	CASSLGQRGDSPLHF
TRBV5-1	TRBJ2-3	CASSLGPVRDTQYF
TRBV6-5	TRBJ1-2	CASRTGDGYTF
TRBV5-1	TRBJ2-2	CASSLGSTNTGELFF
TRBV5-1	TRBJ2-3	CASSPGPGARGDTQYF
TRBV29-1	TRBJ1-4	CSVASGVGEKLFF
TRBV6-6	TRBJ2-2	CASSFTGQKNTGELFF
TRBV27	TRBJ1-1	CASSLWSGGLFGTEAFF
TRBV28	TRBJ1-4	CASSSPGQGPATNEKLFF
TRBV7-8	TRBJ2-5	CASSWTEETQYF
TRBV30	TRBJ2-2	CAWSGDGWTSGGASDTGELFF
TRBV5-4	TRBJ2-1	CASSSDAYNEQFF
TRBV29-1	TRBJ2-1	CSVEDLGASGRRVNEQFF
TRBV4-1	TRBJ2-6	CASSQADRAGANVLTF
TRBV5-1	TRBJ2-7	CASSLAGSYEQYF
TRBV5-5	TRBJ1-1	CASSSLANTEAFF
TRBV7-3	TRBJ2-5	CASSDYRGLQETQYF
TRBV6-5	TRBJ1-4	CASRRQGAPTEKLFF
TRBV14	TRBJ1-2	CASSQVDGGRGYGYTF
TRBV29-1	TRBJ2-1	CSVEGTGFRGDNEQFF
TRBV5-1	TRBJ2-7	CASSRTSGYEQYF
TRBV28	TRBJ2-2	CASSLPTAWYTGELFF
TRBV27	TRBJ1-4	CASRPGQTNEKLFF
TRBV25-1	TRBJ2-3	CASTPNGASGTDTQYF
TRBV7-2	TRBJ2-7	CASTHSAGSYEQYF
TRBV5-5	TRBJ2-5	CASSAGRDGEQYF
TRBV5-1	TRBJ2-3	CASSFLARGTDTQYF
TRBV4-1	TRBJ2-1	CASSQVTGQGYTEQFF
TRBV2	TRBJ2-5	CASSEAMGGQETQYF
TRBV6-1	TRBJ1-1	CASSGSEAFF
TRBV2	TRBJ2-4	CASSVQQGWAKNIQYF
TRBV28	TRBJ1-4	CASSSRTQGAEGKLFF
TRBV9	TRBJ1-3	CASSVDGSGNTIYF
TRBV5-1	TRBJ2-7	CASSWGDGSYEQYF
TRBV7-8	TRBJ1-1	CASSRPGKADTEAFF
TRBV6-5	TRBJ1-2	CASTRAGDYYGYTF
TRBV10-3	TRBJ2-1	CAIRPAEPYNEQFF
TRBV5-1	TRBJ1-4	CASSLAGTWRNEKLFF
TRBV7-8	TRBJ2-2	CASSLEDRAGELFF
TRBV18	TRBJ2-5	CASSPRDPETQYF
TRBV4-2	TRBJ1-4	CASSQAGNEKLFF
TRBV11-2	TRBJ1-2	CASSNNYGYTF
TRBV6-6	TRBJ1-5	CASSSGMVQPQHF
TRBV30	TRBJ1-3	CAWSVTRFSGNTIYF
TRBV28	TRBJ1-2	CASSPPGLGQGAYGYTF
TRBV27	TRBJ1-2	CASSPSGGHYGYTF
TRBV7-2	TRBJ1-2	CASSLAGGAYGYTF
TRBV5-1	TRBJ2-1	CASSYPTSGHNEQFF
TRBV12-2	TRBJ2-7	CASRLADSYYEQYF
TRBV4-1	TRBJ1-3	CASSQAPSGNTIYF